The rows below give T cell receptor beta chains drawn from one sample of a study of response to subunit inactivated influenza vaccine. TCRdb processed the RT-PCR reads anew with MiXCR; each CDR3 protein has one entry. The data contain around 490,000 distinct CDR3 sequences, 7.5% to 8.5% of them singletons. The starting material was PBMCs from blood, obtained less than 30 months after vaccination. The receptor source for this set is a man aged 45-69 years who received an inactivated influenza vaccine. Each CDR3 is given with its conserved first and last residue. The D gene is left open where the match is weak. Expanded clones get a size class; other rows say once, few or many, or leave the size out.

. TRBJ2-5 TRBV18 . CASSPRVGGPQETQYF TGTGCCAGCTCACCACGGGTCGGGGGGCCACAAGAGACCCAGTACTTC
. TRBJ1-6 TRBV12-3/TRBV12-4 many CASSFMTTNNSPLHF TGTGCCAGCAGTTTTATGACGACTAATAATTCACCCCTCCACTTT
TRBD2 TRBJ2-7 TRBV3-1 once CASRYPLAGPYEQYF TGTGCCAGCAGGTATCCTCTAGCGGGCCCCTACGAGCAGTACTTC
. TRBJ2-7 TRBV3-1 many CASSQTRRPSYEQYF TGTGCCAGCAGCCAAACCCGAAGACCTTCCTACGAGCAGTACTTC
TRBD2 TRBJ2-3 TRBV4-1 many CASSQDGGGSMADTQYF TGCGCCAGCAGCCAAGATGGCGGCGGGAGCATGGCAGATACGCAGTATTTT
. TRBJ2-2 TRBV29-1 . CSVARADDTGELFF TGCAGCGTTGCGAGAGCGGACGACACCGGGGAGCTGTTTTTT
TRBD1 TRBJ2-2 TRBV5-1 . CASIPDRGYTGELFF TGCGCCAGCATCCCGGACAGGGGGTACACCGGGGAGCTGTTTTTT
TRBD2 TRBJ2-7 TRBV5-1 many CASSPLAGSYEQYF TGCGCCAGCAGTCCACTAGCGGGGAGCTACGAGCAGTACTTC
TRBD2 TRBJ2-5 TRBV4-2 few CASSQDRRGGETQYF TGTGCCAGCAGCCAAGATAGACGGGGGGGCGAGACCCAGTACTTC
TRBD1 TRBJ1-1 TRBV5-1 many CASSLTGETEAFF TGCGCCAGCAGCTTGACAGGGGAAACTGAAGCTTTCTTT
TRBD1 TRBJ1-1 TRBV3-1 few CASSHLRRQGETEAFF TGTGCCAGCAGCCACCTCCGGCGACAGGGGGAAACTGAAGCTTTCTTT
. TRBJ2-5 TRBV6-2/TRBV6-3 . CASSYSAEETQYF TGTGCCAGCAGTTACTCGGCGGAAGAGACCCAGTACTTC
. TRBJ2-1 TRBV20-1 . CSATNHYYNEQFF TGCAGTGCCACGAACCACTATTACAATGAGCAGTTCTTC
. TRBJ2-7 TRBV11-2 many CASSLVSRWVLPVYF TGTGCCAGCAGCTTAGTGAGTCGGTGGGTTCTACCGGTGTACTTC
TRBD1 TRBJ2-3 TRBV3-1 few CASSQDPTGGVTDTQYF TGTGCCAGCAGCCAAGATCCGACAGGGGGCGTCACAGATACGCAGTATTTT
. TRBJ1-2 TRBV6-1 . CASSEKLETAVYGYTF TGTGCCAGCAGTGAGAAACTTGAGACGGCGGTCTATGGCTACACCTTC
. TRBJ2-5 TRBV5-1 . CASSRQAGAKETQYF TGCGCCAGCAGCCGGCAGGCAGGGGCTAAAGAGACCCAGTACTTC